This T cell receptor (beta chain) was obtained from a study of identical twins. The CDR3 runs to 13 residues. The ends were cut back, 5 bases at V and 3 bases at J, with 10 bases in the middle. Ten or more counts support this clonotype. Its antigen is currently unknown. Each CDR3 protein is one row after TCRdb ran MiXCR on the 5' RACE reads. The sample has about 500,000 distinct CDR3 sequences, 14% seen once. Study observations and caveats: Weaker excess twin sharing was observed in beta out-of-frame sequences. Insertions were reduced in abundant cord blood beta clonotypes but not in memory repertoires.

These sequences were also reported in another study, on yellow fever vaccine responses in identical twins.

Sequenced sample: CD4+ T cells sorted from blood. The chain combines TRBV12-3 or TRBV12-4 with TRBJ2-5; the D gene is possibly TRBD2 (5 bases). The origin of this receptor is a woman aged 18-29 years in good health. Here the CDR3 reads CASSTRTEETQYF. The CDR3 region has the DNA TGTGCCAGCAGTACTCGGACTGAAGAGACCCAGTACTTC.